The 29 T cell receptor beta chains reported below all come from one sample, sequenced in a study of identical twins. In TCRdb, the 5' RACE reads were re-called with MiXCR into one record per CDR3 protein. The repertoire holds some 560,000 distinct CDR3 sequences, with 9.5% to 10% as singletons. These same data were also listed under a study on yellow fever vaccine responses in identical twins.

Sequenced input: PBMCs. All receptors derive from a woman younger than 35 in good health.

The V and J genes are TRBV19 and TRBJ2-2; no definite D call. Germline CDR1 is LNHDA and CDR2 is SQIVND (reference sequence). V was cut by 5 bases and J by 3 bases, with 16 bases left in between. This CDR3 has 16 residues. CDR3 coding DNA: TGTGCCAGTAGTGCTTGGCGTGCTGTGGACACCGGGGAGCTGTTTTTT. It yields the protein CASSAWRAVDTGELFF.

The table lists this clonotype with many counts. J is TRBJ2-1 and V is TRBV6-1; 7 positions match TRBD1. V lost 11 bases, J lost 6 bases, and 19 bases stayed unmatched. This CDR3 has 16 residues. The germline CDR1 and CDR2 sequences are MNHNS and SASEGT. Here the CDR3 reads CASTGYTGTGSNEQFF. CDR3 DNA: TGTGCCTCGACAGGGTACACGGGAACAGGTAGCAATGAGCAGTTCTTC.

The V gene is TRBV20-1, the J gene TRBJ1-5; no clear D. Trimming removed 6 bases at V and 1 base at J, with 19 bases between. The germline V gene encodes CDR1 DFQATT and CDR2 SNEGSKA (reference sequence). CDR3 length equals 16 residues. In DNA form, the CDR3 reads TGCAGTGCGCAGAGAGGAACACCGGGAAGCAATCAGCCCCAGCATTTT. Its protein product is CSAQRGTPGSNQPQHF.

V is TRBV30 and J is TRBJ2-1, with 9 bases fitting TRBD2. Unmatched junction bases numbered 7, after V lost 2 bases and J lost 5 bases. The CDR3 has 15 amino acids. Germline V lookup: CDR1 GTSNPN, CDR2 SVGIG (reference sequence). CDR3 DNA: TGTGCCTGGAGTCGACCGGGACTAGCTGACAATGAGCAGTTCTTC. This codes for CAWSRPGLADNEQFF.

J is TRBJ2-3 and V is TRBV5-1, with 10 positions matching TRBD2. CDR3 length: 20 amino acids. The J segment lost 7 bases and the V segment lost 0 bases, leaving 20 bases of the junction unmatched. Looked up from germline, CDR1 is SGHRS and CDR2 is YFSETQ. CDR3 residues: CASSLAWGNSGRRNGNTQYF. CDR3 DNA sequence: TGCGCCAGCAGCTTGGCCTGGGGGAATAGCGGGAGGAGAAATGGAAATACGCAGTATTTT.

J is TRBJ2-3 and V is TRBV20-1, with D hard to call. The germline V gene encodes CDR1 DFQATT and CDR2 SNEGSKA (reference sequence). This CDR3 has 16 residues. V lost 5 bases to trimming and J lost 5 bases, with 23 bases between them. The CDR3 loop reads CSAQGLSRKEQDTQYF. The CDR3 nucleotides are TGCAGTGCTCAAGGGCTGAGCCGCAAGGAACAAGATACGCAGTATTTT.

At least ten counts were recorded for this clonotype. The chain uses TRBV3-1 and TRBJ1-1, with D tentatively TRBD1 (5 bases). With 4 bases removed from V and 7 bases from J, the gap between germline ends came to 13 bases. The CDR3 has 13 amino acids. Germline loops: CDR1 LGHDT, CDR2 YNNKEL (reference sequence). The CDR3 reads CASSRQGSLEAFF. The CDR3 nucleotides are TGTGCCAGCAGCCGTCAGGGTTCCCTTGAAGCTTTCTTT.

The V call is TRBV12-3 or TRBV12-4, the J call TRBJ2-1, with 9 bases aligning to TRBD2. Trimming took 5 bases from V and 5 from J; bases not matched to a gene: 10. This CDR3 spans 16 amino acids. CDR3 loop: CASSPGTSRGDNEQFF. CDR3 coding DNA: TGTGCCAGCAGTCCCGGGACTAGCCGGGGGGACAATGAGCAGTTCTTC.

This chain links TRBV4-3 with TRBJ2-1; D remains ambiguous. Germline V gives CDR1 LGHNA, CDR2 YSLEER. The CDR3 has 17 residues. Trimming left V 1 base short and J 5 bases short, with 18 bases between. For the CDR3, the DNA is TGCGCCAGCAGCCAAGCGGTGATGTCGGCCCCCGACAATGAGCAGTTCTTC. Residues: CASSQAVMSAPDNEQFF.

J is TRBJ2-6 and V is TRBV28; possible D gene TRBD1, 5 bases. Germline values: CDR1 MDHEN, CDR2 SYDVKM. This CDR3 region has 15 residues. V was shortened by 5 bases and J by 0 bases, with 8 bases between the two germline ends. CDR3 residues: CASSDQGSGANVLTF. DNA for the CDR3: TGTGCCAGCAGTGACCAGGGCTCTGGGGCCAACGTCCTGACTTTC.

The chain carries TRBV20-1 and TRBJ2-5; D is unclear. The CDR3 spans 14 residues. V was clipped by 3 bases and J by 0 bases, with 11 bases between them. Germline V CDR1 and CDR2: DFQATT, SNEGSKA (reference sequence). The CDR3 sequence is CSASSQKDQETQYF. The CDR3 DNA reads TGCAGTGCTAGTAGCCAGAAGGACCAAGAGACCCAGTACTTC.

This clonotype was observed many times. The rearrangement links TRBV2 to TRBJ1-1; D is undetermined. In germline, CDR1 is SNHLY, CDR2 FYNNEI. V was cut by 8 bases and J by 5 bases, with 18 bases left in between. The CDR3 sequence is 14 residues long. The CDR3 region has the DNA TGTGCCAGCGGCGAAGGCGGGGTTCGGACTGAAGCTTTCTTT. As protein: CASGEGGVRTEAFF.

This clonotype was detected many times. This sequence joins TRBV11-2 and TRBJ2-3; a possible D gene is TRBD1 (5 bases). Germline CDR1 is SGHAT and CDR2 is FQNNGV. There are 12 residues in the CDR3. Trimming took 7 bases from V and 4 from J, leaving 9 bases between them. Here the CDR3 DNA reads TGTGCCAGCAACTGGGGCTCAGATACGCAGTATTTT. Residues: CASNWGSDTQYF.

This clonotype was seen repeatedly, ten times or more. The rearrangement links TRBV4-3 to TRBJ2-7, with a tentative D call TRBD2 (5 bases). This CDR3 has 15 amino acids. CDR1 is LGHNA and CDR2 is YSLEER in the germline V gene. V lost 0 bases, J lost 0 bases, and 9 bases lay in between. For the CDR3, the DNA is TGCGCCAGCAGCCAAGATGCCCGGGGCTCCTACGAGCAGTACTTC. Translating gives CASSQDARGSYEQYF.

This clonotype was detected many times. This chain uses TRBV12-3 or TRBV12-4 with TRBJ2-2; D gene ambiguous. V lost 5 bases and J lost 3, with 7 bases in between. The CDR3 covers 13 residues. In DNA, the CDR3 is TGTGCCAGCAGTCCCCTCTACACCGGGGAGCTGTTTTTT. Its protein product is CASSPLYTGELFF.

This clonotype has more than one count but fewer than ten. This sequence joins TRBV28 and TRBJ2-5, with D possibly called TRBD1 or TRBD2 (5 bases each). Looked up from germline, CDR1 is MDHEN and CDR2 is SYDVKM. CDR3 size: 14 residues. The ends were cut back, 8 bases at V and 4 bases at J, with 17 bases in the middle. CDR3 in DNA: TGTGCCAGCCTCCGGGACGAGCTGGGAGAGACCCAGTACTTC. It codes for CASLRDELGETQYF.

The rearrangement uses TRBV30 and TRBJ2-2, with a possible D match to TRBD2 (5 bases). Trimming cost V 3 bases and J 7 bases, with 9 bases left between them. Germline CDR1 and CDR2: GTSNPN and SVGIG (reference sequence). This CDR3 region has 12 residues. The CDR3 bases are TGTGCCTGGAGCGGCGCGGGCGGGGAGCTGTTTTTT. It translates to CAWSGAGGELFF.

This clonotype appeared a few times. The chain recombines TRBV19 with TRBJ2-1; no definite D call. Per the germline V gene, CDR1 is LNHDA and CDR2 is SQIVND (reference sequence). This CDR3 region has 13 residues. Trimming took off 5 bases at V and 8 bases at J, with 13 bases between the two ends. In nucleotides, the CDR3 is TGTGCCAGTAGTCTCGACACCTCCGATGAGCAGTTCTTC. Protein product: CASSLDTSDEQFF.

This clonotype was detected ten times or more. The chain combines TRBV20-1 with TRBJ2-7, with TRBD1 matching 8 bases. The germline CDR1 and CDR2 sequences are DFQATT and SNEGSKA (reference sequence). This CDR3 has 14 amino acids. The V gene end was trimmed by 2 bases and the J gene end by 0 bases; junction bases not matched to a gene: 3. In DNA, the CDR3 is TGCAGTGCTAGAAGACAGGGGATCTCCTACGAGCAGTACTTC. Protein: CSARRQGISYEQYF.

This clonotype was observed a few times. This chain links TRBV20-1 with TRBJ1-2; the D gene is possibly TRBD1 (5 bases). Germline CDR1 and CDR2: DFQATT and SNEGSKA (reference sequence). The CDR3 is 14 amino acids. Trimming removed 0 bases at V and 3 bases at J, with 11 bases between. The CDR3 region is CSARDQDSYYGYTF. The CDR3 DNA is TGCAGTGCTAGAGATCAAGACAGCTACTATGGCTACACCTTC.

The chain employs TRBV4-1 and TRBJ2-3; 12 nucleotides match TRBD2. Trimming at V came to 0 bases and at J to 5 bases, leaving 0 bases not matched to a gene. This CDR3 is built from 15 residues. CDR1 MGHRA and CDR2 YSYEKL come from the germline V gene. CDR3 bases: TGCGCCAGCAGCCAAGAACTAGCGGGGGGAGATACGCAGTATTTT. Protein sequence: CASSQELAGGDTQYF.

In this sample, this clonotype turned up a few times. V and J are TRBV5-5 and TRBJ2-5; 7 bases align to TRBD2. CDR1 SGHKS and CDR2 YYEKEE come from the germline V gene (reference sequence). The trim removed 6 bases at V and 5 bases at J, leaving 10 bases unmatched. The CDR3 is made up of 14 amino acids. Here the CDR3 reads CASIPWEGRETQYF. The CDR3 coding sequence is TGTGCCAGCATCCCTTGGGAGGGTAGGGAGACCCAGTACTTC.

This chain links TRBV3-1 with TRBJ2-1; no reliable D call. Trimming took off 2 bases at V and 2 bases at J, with 10 bases between the two ends. The CDR3 runs to 15 residues. Germline CDR1 and CDR2: LGHDT and YNNKEL (reference sequence). CDR3 sequence reads: CASSQSITTYNEQFF. The CDR3 DNA sequence: TGTGCCAGCAGCCAATCCATCACTACCTACAATGAGCAGTTCTTC.

J is TRBJ2-7 and V is TRBV30; D not resolved. The CDR3 consists of 12 residues. In germline, CDR1 is GTSNPN, CDR2 SVGIG (reference sequence). Trimming removed 3 bases at V and 2 bases at J, with 8 bases between. The CDR3 bases are TGTGCCTGGAGCCTCCCCCCCTACGAGCAGTACTTC. This codes for CAWSLPPYEQYF.

Only a few counts were recorded for this clonotype. The chain combines TRBV21-1 with TRBJ2-3; the D call TRBD2 from the table was never checked on the DNA. TRBV21-1 is listed as a pseudogene. The CDR3 spans 17 residues. The CDR3 DNA reads TGTGCCAGCAGCAAACCAGAGCGGGAGACGGTCACAGATACGCAGTATTTT. Amino acid sequence: CASSKPERETVTDTQYF.

This clonotype was seen a few times. V gene TRBV4-1 combines with J gene TRBJ2-7; TRBD2 aligns across 9 bases. In germline, CDR1 is MGHRA, CDR2 YSYEKL. The CDR3 is made up of 22 amino acids. The V segment lost 2 bases and the J segment 1 base; nucleotides outside the gene matches: 24. CDR3 region: CASSQPGRPSGVAGDGSYEQYF. The CDR3 nucleotides are TGCGCCAGCAGCCAACCCGGGCGCCCCTCGGGAGTAGCGGGAGATGGATCCTACGAGCAGTACTTC.

The chain carries TRBV18 and TRBJ2-7, with 11 bases identical to TRBD2. Trimming removed 2 bases from V and 5 bases from J; junction bases left unmatched: 20. The CDR3 runs 20 residues. The germline gives CDR1 KGHSH, CDR2 LQKENI. This CDR3 reads CASSPGTSGSLVIVSDEQYF. The CDR3 DNA sequence: TGTGCCAGCTCACCAGGGACTAGCGGAAGCTTGGTCATTGTAAGTGACGAGCAGTACTTC.

This clonotype was seen only a few times. This chain joins TRBV15 and TRBJ2-3; no firm D call. Germline V gene lookup returns CDR1 LNHNV and CDR2 YYDKDF (reference sequence). The V end was cut by 5 bases, the J end by 1 base, with 10 bases between. This CDR3 has 14 amino acids. The CDR3 reads CATSGTGGTDTQYF. CDR3 bases: TGTGCCACCAGCGGTACGGGCGGCACAGATACGCAGTATTTT.

This clonotype was counted ten times or more. The chain combines TRBV29-1 with TRBJ2-1; tentatively, D is TRBD1 or TRBD2 (5 bases each). The length of the CDR3 is 14 residues. Trimming cost V 6 bases and J 8 bases, with 20 bases left between them. The germline V gene has CDR1 SQVTM and CDR2 ANQGSEA. This CDR3 is CSVPTGFQGDEQFF. CDR3 nucleotide sequence: TGCAGCGTCCCCACGGGGTTTCAAGGGGATGAGCAGTTCTTC.